The entry that follows covers one T cell receptor (beta chain) sequence. Authors' methods: Estimates of nucleated cell counts were drawn from the amplification of reference gene primers. This table comes from immunoSEQ multiplex PCR, and its TCRdb copy is limited to in-frame clones, with some not included. Clonal size and the V and J genes are those of that table, whereas D and trimming came from the DNA. The sample includes about 200,000 clones, about 88% of them seen just once. This entry comes from a study of blood T cell repertoires in COVID-19. The overall study: Whether acute or convalescent, the COVID-19 samples came from the United States, Italy and Spain.

The V segment lost 5 bases and the J segment 0 bases; nucleotides outside the gene matches: 3. The CDR3 is made up of 16 amino acids. Looked up from germline, CDR1 is MNHEY and CDR2 is SMNVEV (reference sequence). The clonotype comes from a man between 50 and 59 years old with COVID-19, enrolled during active disease. Sequenced: peripheral blood. This sequence joins TRBV27 and TRBJ1-6, with 8 bases matching TRBD1. CDR3 in amino acids: CASSLGQGSYNSPLHF. The CDR3, as DNA: TGTGCCAGCAGTCTTGGACAGGGCTCCTATAATTCACCCCTCCACTTT.